The rows below give T cell receptor beta chains drawn from one sample of a study of cytomegalovirus exposure and HLA in healthy donors. Method: immunoSEQ multiplex PCR; TCRdb's copy keeps in-frame clones and lacks some. The data contain 150,000 or so clones, about two thirds of them singletons. The specimen sequenced was PBMCs. These TCRs come from a man aged 25-40 years in good health and CMV-seropositive. CDR3s include the opening cysteine and the closing phenylalanine or tryptophan. Some rows mark clone size as missing; the rest say once, few, many or name a class of expanded clone.

CDR3aa	v_gene	abundance	j_gene
CASSATGSQYNEQFF	TRBV9	.	TRBJ2-1
CASSEVGLGVGSHEQYF	TRBV2	.	TRBJ2-7
CASSDGREEAFF	TRBV6-5	few	TRBJ1-1
CASSPQGGEQYF	TRBV19	.	TRBJ2-7
CASSLHRETGANVLTF	TRBV7-2	.	TRBJ2-6
CASSLSSLIVETYEQYF	TRBV5-4	.	TRBJ2-7
CASSAHVTDTGELFF	TRBV9	.	TRBJ2-2
CSSMGIDGGRTDEQFF	TRBV7-9	.	TRBJ2-1
CASSSGVEQFF	TRBV5-4	.	TRBJ2-1
CASSRSSEGGAPQYF	TRBV7-9	.	TRBJ2-3
CATSDRGTLEAFF	TRBV10-3	.	TRBJ1-1
CASSELRTGELFF	TRBV4-1	.	TRBJ2-2
CASSHRNSGTDTQYF	TRBV7-9	.	TRBJ2-3
CASSAPRQGSRTDTQYF	TRBV4-1	.	TRBJ2-3
CAWSGQLGYGYTF	TRBV30	few	TRBJ1-2
CASNSYEQYF	TRBV6-1	.	TRBJ2-7
CASSYQTGLPGELFF	TRBV6-6	once	TRBJ2-2
CSVVLSANQPQHF	TRBV29-1	.	TRBJ1-5
CASSLTGTGGDEQYF	TRBV7-9	.	TRBJ2-7
CASSVDSFGQINYGYTF	TRBV9	.	TRBJ1-2
CASSRDYSTGEQFF	TRBV19	.	TRBJ2-1
CASRTAPGNYEQYF	TRBV5-1	.	TRBJ2-7
CASSYSPLMAGNTIYF	TRBV11-3	.	TRBJ1-3